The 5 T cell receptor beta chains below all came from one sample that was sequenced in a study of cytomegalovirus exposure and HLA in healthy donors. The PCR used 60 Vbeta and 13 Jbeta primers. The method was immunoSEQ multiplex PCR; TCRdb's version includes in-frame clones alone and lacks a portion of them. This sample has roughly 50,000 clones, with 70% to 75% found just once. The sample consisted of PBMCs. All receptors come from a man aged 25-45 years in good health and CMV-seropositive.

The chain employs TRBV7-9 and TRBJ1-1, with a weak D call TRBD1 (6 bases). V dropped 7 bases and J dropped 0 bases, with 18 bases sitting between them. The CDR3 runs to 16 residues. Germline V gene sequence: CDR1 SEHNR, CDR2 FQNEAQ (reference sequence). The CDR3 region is CASNSLGGQLNTEAFF. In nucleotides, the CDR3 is TGTGCCAGCAACTCTTTAGGCGGACAGTTGAACACTGAAGCTTTCTTT.

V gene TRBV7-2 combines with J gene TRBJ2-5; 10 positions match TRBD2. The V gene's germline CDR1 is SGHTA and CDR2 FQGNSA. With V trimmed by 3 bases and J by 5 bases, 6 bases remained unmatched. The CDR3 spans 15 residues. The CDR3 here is CASSFRGLASETQYF. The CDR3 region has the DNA TGTGCCAGCAGCTTTAGGGGACTAGCGTCGGAGACCCAGTACTTC.

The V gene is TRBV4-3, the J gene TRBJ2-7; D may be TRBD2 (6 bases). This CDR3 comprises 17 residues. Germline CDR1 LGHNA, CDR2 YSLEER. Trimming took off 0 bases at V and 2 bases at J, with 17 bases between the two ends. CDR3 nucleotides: TGCGCCAGCAGCCAAGATGGGGCTGGGCGGGATCCCTACGAGCAGTACTTC. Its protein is CASSQDGAGRDPYEQYF.

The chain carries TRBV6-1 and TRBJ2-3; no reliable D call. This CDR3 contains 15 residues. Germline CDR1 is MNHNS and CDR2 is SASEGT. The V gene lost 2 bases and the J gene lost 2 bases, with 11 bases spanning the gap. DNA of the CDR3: TGTGCCAGCAGTGAACGAGGATCGATCACAGATACGCAGTATTTT. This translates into CASSERGSITDTQYF.

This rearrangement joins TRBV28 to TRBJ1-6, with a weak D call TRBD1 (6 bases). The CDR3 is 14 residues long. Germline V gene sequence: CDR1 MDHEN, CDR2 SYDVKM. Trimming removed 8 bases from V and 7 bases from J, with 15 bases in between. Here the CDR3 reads CASFTGLGNSPLHF. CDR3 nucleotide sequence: TGTGCCAGCTTTACAGGGTTGGGCAATTCACCCCTCCACTTT.